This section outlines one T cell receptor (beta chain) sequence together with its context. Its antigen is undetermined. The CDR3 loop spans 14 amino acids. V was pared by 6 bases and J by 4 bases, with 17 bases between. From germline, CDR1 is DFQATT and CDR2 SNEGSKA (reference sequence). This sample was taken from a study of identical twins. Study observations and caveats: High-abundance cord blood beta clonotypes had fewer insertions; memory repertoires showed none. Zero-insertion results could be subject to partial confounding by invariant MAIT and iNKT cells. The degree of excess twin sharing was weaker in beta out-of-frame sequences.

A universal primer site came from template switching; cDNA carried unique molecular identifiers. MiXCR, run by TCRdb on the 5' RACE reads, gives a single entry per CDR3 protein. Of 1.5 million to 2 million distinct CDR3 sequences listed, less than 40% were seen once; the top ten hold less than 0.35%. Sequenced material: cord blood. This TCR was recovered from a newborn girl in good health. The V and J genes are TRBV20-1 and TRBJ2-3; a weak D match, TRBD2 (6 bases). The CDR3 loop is CSATRDSGSDTQYF. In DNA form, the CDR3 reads TGCAGTGCCACCAGAGATAGCGGATCAGATACGCAGTATTTT.